These 8 T cell receptor beta chains originate from one sample sequenced in a study of cytotoxic CD8 clonotypes in ibrutinib-treated CLL. This table comes from immunoSEQ multiplex PCR, and its TCRdb copy is limited to in-frame clones, with some not included. The sample includes 130,000 or so clones, around three quarters of them seen just once. Sequenced here: PBMCs, sampled after 12 months of ibrutinib treatment. Receptor source: a human donor with chronic lymphocytic leukemia.

V usage is TRBV5-6 and J usage is TRBJ2-7; 7 nucleotides line up with TRBD1. From germline, CDR1 is SGHDT and CDR2 YYEEEE. There are 16 residues in the CDR3. J lost 0 bases, V lost 0 bases, and 6 bases had no gene match. In DNA, the CDR3 is TGTGCCAGCAGCTTGGCTCCGGGACAGAGCTCCTACGAGCAGTACTTC. Its protein product is CASSLAPGQSSYEQYF.

CDR3 amino acids: CASSLSAGRGAGYHEQYF. CDR3 sequence (DNA): TGTGCCAGCAGCTTGTCCGCGGGGCGGGGAGCAGGGTACCACGAGCAGTACTTC. This sequence joins TRBV5-5 and TRBJ2-7; tentative D call: TRBD2 (6 bases). Germline V CDR1 and CDR2: SGHKS, YYEKEE (reference sequence). The V and J ends lost 1 base and 5 bases respectively, with 25 bases between them. The CDR3 has 18 residues.

The chain recombines TRBV7-6 with TRBJ2-7; either TRBD1 or TRBD2 may fit D (7 bases each). Trimming removed 5 bases from V and 6 bases from J, with 14 bases in between. The CDR3 spans 13 residues. The germline V gene has CDR1 SGHVS and CDR2 FNYEAQ. CDR3 sequence reads: CASSVLRGGEQYF. The CDR3 coding sequence is TGTGCCAGCAGCGTACTCAGGGGGGGCGAGCAGTACTTC.

The rearrangement uses TRBV6-5 and TRBJ2-1, with unresolved D. V lost 0 bases and J 2 bases, leaving 5 bases between the germline ends. CDR3 length: 14 residues. CDR1 is MNHEY and CDR2 is SVGAGI in the germline V gene. For the CDR3, the DNA is TGTGCCAGCAGTTACTCATCTCCCTACAATGAGCAGTTCTTC. It is translated as CASSYSSPYNEQFF.

This clone was counted only a few times. V and J are TRBV6-5 and TRBJ2-2; TRBD2 aligns across 8 bases. The CDR3 covers 15 residues. Germline lookup yields CDR1 MNHEY and CDR2 SVGAGI. Trimming at V came to 4 bases and at J to 0 bases, leaving 1 base not matched to a gene. This chain's CDR3 is CASSWGLANTGELFF. The CDR3 DNA follows: TGTGCCAGCAGTTGGGGACTAGCGAACACCGGGGAGCTGTTTTTT.

CDR3: CASSDRGYTEAFF. For the CDR3, the DNA is TGTGCCAGCAGTGATCGGGGCTACACTGAAGCTTTCTTT. The chain employs TRBV2 and TRBJ1-1, with D perhaps matching TRBD1 (5 bases). Germline CDR1 reads SNHLY; CDR2 reads FYNNEI. With 3 bases removed from V and 3 bases from J, the gap between germline ends came to 8 bases. CDR3 size: 13 residues. The whole variable domain, remainder taken from reference TRBV2 and TRBJ1-1, is EPEVTQTPSHQVTQMGQEVILRCVPISNHLYFYWYRQILGQKVEFLVSFYNNEISEKSEIFDDQFSVERPDGSNFTLKIRSTKLEDSAMYFCASSDRGYTEAFFGQGTRLTVV.

The CDR3 sequence: CASSLSGTMNTEAFF. The CDR3 nucleotides read TGTGCCAGCAGCTTATCGGGAACCATGAACACTGAAGCTTTCTTT. The chain is built from TRBV7-2 and TRBJ1-1; D unclear. The germline gives CDR1 SGHTA, CDR2 FQGNSA. The CDR3 runs to 15 residues. Trimming shortened V by 2 bases and J by 0 bases, and 10 bases separated the two germline ends.

The chain couples TRBV14 to TRBJ1-3; D is possibly TRBD1 (6 bases). The CDR3 runs to 14 residues. Trimming took 2 bases from V and 4 from J, leaving 9 bases between them. From germline, CDR1 is SGHDN and CDR2 FVKESK. The CDR3 region is CASSQFGQGNTIYF. As DNA, the CDR3 is TGTGCCAGCAGCCAATTCGGACAGGGAAACACCATATATTTT.